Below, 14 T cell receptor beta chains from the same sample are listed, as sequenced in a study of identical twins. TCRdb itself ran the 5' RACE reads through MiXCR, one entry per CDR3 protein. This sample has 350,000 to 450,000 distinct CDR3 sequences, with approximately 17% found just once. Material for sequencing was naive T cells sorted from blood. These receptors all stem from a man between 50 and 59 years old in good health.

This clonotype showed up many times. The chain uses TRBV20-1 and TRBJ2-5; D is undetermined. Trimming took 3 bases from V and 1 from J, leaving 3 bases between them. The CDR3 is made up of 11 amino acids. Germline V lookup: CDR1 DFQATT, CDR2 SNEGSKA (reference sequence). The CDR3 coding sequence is TGCAGTGCTAGCAGCCAAGAGACCCAGTACTTC. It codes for CSASSQETQYF.

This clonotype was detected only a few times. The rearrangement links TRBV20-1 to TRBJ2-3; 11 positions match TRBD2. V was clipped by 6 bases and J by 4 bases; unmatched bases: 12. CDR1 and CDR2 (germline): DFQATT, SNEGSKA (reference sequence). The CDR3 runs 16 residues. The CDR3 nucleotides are TGCAGTGCCCCTTACGCACTAGCGGGAGCGTCAGATACGCAGTATTTT. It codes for CSAPYALAGASDTQYF.

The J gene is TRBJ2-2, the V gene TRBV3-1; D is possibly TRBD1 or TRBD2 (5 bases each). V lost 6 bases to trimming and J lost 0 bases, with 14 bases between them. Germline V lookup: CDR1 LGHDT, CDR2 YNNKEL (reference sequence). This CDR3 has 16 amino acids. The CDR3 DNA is TGTGCCAGCAGGAAAACCGGGACGACGAACACCGGGGAGCTGTTTTTT. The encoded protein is CASRKTGTTNTGELFF. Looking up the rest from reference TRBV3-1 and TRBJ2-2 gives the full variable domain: DTAVSQTPKYLVTQMGNDKSIKCEQNLGHDTMYWYKQDSKKFLKIMFSYNNKELIINETVPNRFSPKSPDKAHLNLHINSLELGDSAVYFCASRKTGTTNTGELFFGEGSRLTVL.

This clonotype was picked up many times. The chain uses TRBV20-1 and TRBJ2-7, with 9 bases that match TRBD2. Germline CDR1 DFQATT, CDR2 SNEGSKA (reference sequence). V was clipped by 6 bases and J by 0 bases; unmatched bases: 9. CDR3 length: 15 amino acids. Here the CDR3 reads CSAEGLALSSYEQYF. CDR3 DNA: TGCAGTGCGGAAGGACTAGCGTTAAGCTCCTACGAGCAGTACTTC.

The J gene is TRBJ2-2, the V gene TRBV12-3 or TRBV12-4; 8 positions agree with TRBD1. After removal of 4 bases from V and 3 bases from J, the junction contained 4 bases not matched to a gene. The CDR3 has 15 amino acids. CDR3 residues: CASSSTGEYTGELFF. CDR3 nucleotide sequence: TGTGCCAGCAGTTCGACAGGGGAGTACACCGGGGAGCTGTTTTTT.

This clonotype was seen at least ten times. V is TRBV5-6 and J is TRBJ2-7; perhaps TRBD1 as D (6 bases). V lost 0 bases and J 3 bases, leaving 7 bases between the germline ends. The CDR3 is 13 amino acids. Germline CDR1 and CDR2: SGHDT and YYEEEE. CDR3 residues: CASSLARGYEQYF. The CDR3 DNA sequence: TGTGCCAGCAGCTTGGCCAGGGGCTACGAGCAGTACTTC.

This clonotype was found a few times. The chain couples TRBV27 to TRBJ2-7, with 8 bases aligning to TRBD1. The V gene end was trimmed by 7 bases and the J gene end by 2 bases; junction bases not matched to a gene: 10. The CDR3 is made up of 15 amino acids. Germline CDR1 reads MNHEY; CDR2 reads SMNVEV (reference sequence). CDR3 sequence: CASMSTGTGPYEQYF. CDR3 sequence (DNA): TGTGCCAGCATGTCAACCGGGACAGGCCCCTACGAGCAGTACTTC.

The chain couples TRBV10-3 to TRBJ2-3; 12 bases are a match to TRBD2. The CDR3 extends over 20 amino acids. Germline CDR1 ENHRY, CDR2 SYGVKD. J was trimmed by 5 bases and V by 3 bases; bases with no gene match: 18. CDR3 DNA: TGTGCCATCAGTGACTCCGGACTAGCGGGATACACGCCCACCCGAGATACGCAGTATTTT. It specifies CAISDSGLAGYTPTRDTQYF.

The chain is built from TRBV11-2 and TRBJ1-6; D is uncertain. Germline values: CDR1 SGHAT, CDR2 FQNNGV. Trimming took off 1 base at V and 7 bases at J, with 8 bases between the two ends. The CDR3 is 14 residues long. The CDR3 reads CASSLVLGNSPLHF. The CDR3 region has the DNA TGTGCCAGCAGCTTAGTACTCGGGAATTCACCCCTCCACTTT.

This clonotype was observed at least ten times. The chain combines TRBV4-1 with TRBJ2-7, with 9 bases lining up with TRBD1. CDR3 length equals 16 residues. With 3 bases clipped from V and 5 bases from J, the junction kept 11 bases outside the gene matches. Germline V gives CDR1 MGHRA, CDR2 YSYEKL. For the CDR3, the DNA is TGCGCCAGCAGCCAGTTACTCCGGGACAGGGTCAACGAGCAGTACTTC. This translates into CASSQLLRDRVNEQYF.

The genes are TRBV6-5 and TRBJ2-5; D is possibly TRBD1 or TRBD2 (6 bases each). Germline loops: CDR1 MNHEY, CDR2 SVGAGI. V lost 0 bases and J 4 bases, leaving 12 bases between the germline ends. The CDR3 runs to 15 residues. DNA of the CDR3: TGTGCCAGCAGTTACTCAGGGGGGCTAGGAGAGACCCAGTACTTC. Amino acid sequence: CASSYSGGLGETQYF.

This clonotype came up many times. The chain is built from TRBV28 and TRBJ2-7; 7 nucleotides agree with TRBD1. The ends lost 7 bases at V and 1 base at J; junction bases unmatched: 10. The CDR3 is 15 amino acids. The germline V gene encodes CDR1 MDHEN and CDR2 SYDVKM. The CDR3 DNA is TGTGCCAGCACTGAAGCCGGGACAGTTTCCTACGAGCAGTACTTC. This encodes CASTEAGTVSYEQYF.

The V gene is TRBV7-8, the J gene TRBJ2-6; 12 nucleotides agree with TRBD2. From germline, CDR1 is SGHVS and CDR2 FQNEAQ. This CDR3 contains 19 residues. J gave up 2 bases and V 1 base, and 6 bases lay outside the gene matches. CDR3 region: CASSLGASGGAAGANVLTF. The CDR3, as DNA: TGTGCCAGCAGCTTAGGGGCTAGCGGGGGGGCCGCTGGGGCCAACGTCCTGACTTTC.

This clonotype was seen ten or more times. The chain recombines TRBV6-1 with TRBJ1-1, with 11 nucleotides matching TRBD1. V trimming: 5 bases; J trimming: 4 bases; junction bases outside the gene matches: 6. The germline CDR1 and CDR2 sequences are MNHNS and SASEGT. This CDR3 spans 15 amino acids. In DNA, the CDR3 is TGTGCCAGCAGTCCTACCGGGACAGGGGGCACTGAAGCTTTCTTT. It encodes CASSPTGTGGTEAFF.